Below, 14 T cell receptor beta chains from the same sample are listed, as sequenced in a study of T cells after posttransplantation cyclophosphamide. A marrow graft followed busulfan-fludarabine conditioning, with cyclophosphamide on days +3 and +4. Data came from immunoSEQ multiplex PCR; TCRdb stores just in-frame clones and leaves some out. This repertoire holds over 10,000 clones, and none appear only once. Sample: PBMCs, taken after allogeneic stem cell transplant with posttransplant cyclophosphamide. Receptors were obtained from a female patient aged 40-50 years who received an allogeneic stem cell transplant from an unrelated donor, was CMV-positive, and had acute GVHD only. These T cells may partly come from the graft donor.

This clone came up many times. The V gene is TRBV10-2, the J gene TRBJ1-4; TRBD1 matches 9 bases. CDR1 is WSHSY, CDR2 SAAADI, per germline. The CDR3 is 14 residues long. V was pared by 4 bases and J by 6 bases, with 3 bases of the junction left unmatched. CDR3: CASSVGTGHEKLFF. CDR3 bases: TGCGCCAGCAGTGTTGGGACAGGGCATGAAAAACTGTTTTTT.

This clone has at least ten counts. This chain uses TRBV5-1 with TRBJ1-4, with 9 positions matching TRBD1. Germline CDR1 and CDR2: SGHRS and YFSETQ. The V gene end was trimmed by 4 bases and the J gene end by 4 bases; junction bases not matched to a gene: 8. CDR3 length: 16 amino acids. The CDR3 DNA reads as TGCGCCAGCAGCCTCGGACACAGGGGGCATAATGAAAAACTGTTTTTT. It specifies CASSLGHRGHNEKLFF. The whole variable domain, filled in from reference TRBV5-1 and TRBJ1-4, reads KAGVTQTPRYLIKTRGQQVTLSCSPISGHRSVSWYQQTPGQGLQFLFEYFSETQRNKGNFPGRFSGRQFSNSRSEMNVSTLELGDSALYLCASSLGHRGHNEKLFFGSGTQLSVL.

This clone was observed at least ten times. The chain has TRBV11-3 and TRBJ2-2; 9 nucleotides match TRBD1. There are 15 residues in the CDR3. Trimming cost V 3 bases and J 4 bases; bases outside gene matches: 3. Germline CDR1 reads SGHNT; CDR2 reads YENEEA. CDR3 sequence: CASSFRQGGTGELFF. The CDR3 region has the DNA TGTGCCAGCAGCTTTCGACAGGGGGGCACCGGGGAGCTGTTTTTT.

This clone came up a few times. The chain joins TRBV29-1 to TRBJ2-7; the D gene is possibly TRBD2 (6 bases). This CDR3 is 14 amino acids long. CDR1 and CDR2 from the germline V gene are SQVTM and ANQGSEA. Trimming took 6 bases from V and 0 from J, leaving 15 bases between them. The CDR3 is CSVRRGDSSYEQYF. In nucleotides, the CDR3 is TGCAGCGTCCGGCGGGGAGACAGCTCCTACGAGCAGTACTTC.

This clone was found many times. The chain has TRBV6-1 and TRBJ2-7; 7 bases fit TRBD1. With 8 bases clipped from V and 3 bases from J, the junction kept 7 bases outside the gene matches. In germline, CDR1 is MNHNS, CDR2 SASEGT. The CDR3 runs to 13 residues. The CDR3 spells CASSTGTYYEQYV. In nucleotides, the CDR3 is TGTGCCAGCTCGACAGGGACCTACTACGAGCAGTACGTC.

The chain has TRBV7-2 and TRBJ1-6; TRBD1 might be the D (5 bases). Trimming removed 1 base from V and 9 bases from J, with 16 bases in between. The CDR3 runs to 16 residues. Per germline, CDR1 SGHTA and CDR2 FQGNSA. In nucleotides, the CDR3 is TGTGCCAGCAGCTTAGAGATGGTCGGGGGTTCTTCACCCCTCCACTTT. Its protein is CASSLEMVGGSSPLHF.

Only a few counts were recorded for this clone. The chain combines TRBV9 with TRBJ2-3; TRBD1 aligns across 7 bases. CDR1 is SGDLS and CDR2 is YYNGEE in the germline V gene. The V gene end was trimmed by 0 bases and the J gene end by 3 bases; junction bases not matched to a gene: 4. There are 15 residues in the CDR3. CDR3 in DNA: TGTGCCAGCAGCGTAGATGGGACAGAGACAGATACGCAGTATTTT. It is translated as CASSVDGTETDTQYF.

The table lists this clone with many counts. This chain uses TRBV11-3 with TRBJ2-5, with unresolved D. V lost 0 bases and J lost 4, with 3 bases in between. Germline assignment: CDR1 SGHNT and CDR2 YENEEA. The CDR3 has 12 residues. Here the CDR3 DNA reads TGTGCCAGCAGCTTAGACTCAGAGACCCAGTACTTC. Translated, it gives CASSLDSETQYF.

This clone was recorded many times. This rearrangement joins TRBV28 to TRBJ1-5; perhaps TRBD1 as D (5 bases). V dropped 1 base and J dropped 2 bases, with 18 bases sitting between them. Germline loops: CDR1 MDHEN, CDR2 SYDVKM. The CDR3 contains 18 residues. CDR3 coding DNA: TGTGCCAGCAGTTTATTTGATTTCGGCCAGGGTGGCAATCAGCCCCAGCATTTT. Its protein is CASSLFDFGQGGNQPQHF.

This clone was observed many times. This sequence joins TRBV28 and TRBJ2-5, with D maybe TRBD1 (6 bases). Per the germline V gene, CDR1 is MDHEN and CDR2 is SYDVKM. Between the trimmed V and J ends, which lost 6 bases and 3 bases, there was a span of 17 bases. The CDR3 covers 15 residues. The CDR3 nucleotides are TGTGCCAGCAGCAAGACAGGAGCCGACAAAGAGACCCAGTACTTC. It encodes CASSKTGADKETQYF.

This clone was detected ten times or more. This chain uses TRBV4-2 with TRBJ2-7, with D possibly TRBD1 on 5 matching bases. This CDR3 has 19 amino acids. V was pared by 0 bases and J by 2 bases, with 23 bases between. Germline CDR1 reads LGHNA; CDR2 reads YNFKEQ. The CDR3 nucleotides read TGTGCCAGCAGCCAAGATCTCCCTTTTAGGGGCCCTTTCCCCTACGAGCAGTACTTC. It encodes CASSQDLPFRGPFPYEQYF.

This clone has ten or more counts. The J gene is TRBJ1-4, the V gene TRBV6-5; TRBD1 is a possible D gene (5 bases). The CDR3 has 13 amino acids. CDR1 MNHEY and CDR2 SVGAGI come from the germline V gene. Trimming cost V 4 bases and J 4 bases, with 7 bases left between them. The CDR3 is CASSLDSNEKLFF. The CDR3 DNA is TGTGCCAGCAGTTTAGACAGTAATGAAAAACTGTTTTTT.

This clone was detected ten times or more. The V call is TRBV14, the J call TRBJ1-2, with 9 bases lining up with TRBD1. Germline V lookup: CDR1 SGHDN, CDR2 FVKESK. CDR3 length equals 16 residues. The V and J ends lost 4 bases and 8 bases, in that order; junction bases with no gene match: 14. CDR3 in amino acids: CASSLGQGLRAGGYTF. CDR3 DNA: TGTGCCAGCAGCCTGGGACAGGGCCTAAGGGCGGGAGGCTACACCTTC.

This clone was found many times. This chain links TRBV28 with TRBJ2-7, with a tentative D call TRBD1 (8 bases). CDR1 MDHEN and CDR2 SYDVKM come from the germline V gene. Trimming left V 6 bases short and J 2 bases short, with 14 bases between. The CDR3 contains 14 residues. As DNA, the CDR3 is TGTGCCAGCAGAAGCGGGACAGGCCCCTACGAGCAGTACTTC. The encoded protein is CASRSGTGPYEQYF.